Listed below are T cell receptor beta chains from one sample, sequenced in a study of T cells in localized non-small cell lung cancer. TCRdb keeps only in-frame clones here, not all; method: immunoSEQ multiplex PCR. The data show 30,000 or so clones, roughly nine tenths seen once. The sequencing used peripheral blood, collected before any cancer treatment. Receptor source: a woman between 35 and 75 years old with stage I lung adenocarcinoma. Both conserved end residues are part of each CDR3. Fields, in order: V gene, D gene, clone size, J gene, CDR3 protein, CDR3 DNA. The D gene is left open where the match is weak. Some rows mark clone size as missing; the rest say once, few, many or name a class of expanded clone.

>TRBV7-3|TRBD2|.|TRBJ2-1
CASSLISSGTSGGSSYNEQFF
TGTGCCAGCAGCTTGATCTCTTCCGGGACTAGCGGGGGGAGCTCCTACAATGAGCAGTTCTTC
>TRBV6-6|.|.|TRBJ2-1
CASSWGRSTDEQFF
TGTGCCAGCAGTTGGGGAAGGAGTACGGATGAGCAGTTCTTC
>TRBV10-3|.|.|TRBJ2-1
CAIRALGNNEQFF
TGTGCCATCAGGGCACTTGGGAACAATGAGCAGTTCTTC
>TRBV28|TRBD1|.|TRBJ2-1
CASSLQGDYNEQFF
TGTGCCAGCAGTTTGCAGGGGGACTACAATGAGCAGTTCTTC
>TRBV25-1|TRBD2|.|TRBJ2-1
CASSERDGRANNEQFF
TGTGCCAGCAGTGAACGAGACGGGAGGGCCAACAATGAGCAGTTCTTC
>TRBV2|.|.|TRBJ2-2
CASSEEPVLTGELFF
TGTGCCAGCAGCGAGGAACCCGTCCTCACCGGGGAGCTGTTTTTT
>TRBV11-2|.|.|TRBJ1-1
CASSFIRNTEAFF
TGTGCCAGCAGCTTCATCCGGAACACTGAAGCTTTCTTT
>TRBV7-2|TRBD1|.|TRBJ1-2
CASSFPTGGSYGYTF
TGTGCCAGCAGCTTTCCGACAGGGGGGAGCTATGGCTACACCTTC
>TRBV7-9|.|.|TRBJ2-5
CASSPPGAADYF
TGTGCCAGCAGCCCCCCCGGCGCGGCCGACTACTTC
>TRBV6-1|TRBD2|.|TRBJ2-7
CASSDRSGGAYEQYF
TGTGCCAGCAGTGATCGGAGCGGGGGGGCCTACGAGCAGTACTTC
>TRBV15|.|.|TRBJ2-7
CATSIGTGKGYEQYF
TGTGCCACCAGCATAGGTACAGGGAAAGGTTACGAGCAGTACTTC
>TRBV7-2|.|once|TRBJ2-6
CASSLGPPGANVLTF
TGTGCCAGCAGCCTCGGACCCCCTGGGGCCAACGTCCTGACTTTC
>TRBV9|.|.|TRBJ2-3
CASSAPLLEEDTQYF
TGTGCCAGCAGCGCCCCACTACTGGAGGAAGATACGCAGTATTTT
>TRBV19|TRBD1|.|TRBJ1-1
CASSFGQANTEAFF
TGTGCCAGTAGTTTTGGACAGGCGAACACTGAAGCTTTCTTT
>TRBV27|.|.|TRBJ1-1
CASSLFAGSTEAFF
TGTGCCAGCAGTTTATTCGCAGGAAGTACTGAAGCTTTCTTT
>TRBV28|.|.|TRBJ2-5
CASSYRTGRGETQYF
TGTGCCAGCAGTTACCGGACAGGGCGGGGGGAGACCCAGTACTTC
>TRBV11-2|TRBD1|few|TRBJ1-4
CASSSGQGNIELFF
TGTGCCAGCAGCTCCGGACAGGGAAATATAGAACTGTTTTTT
>TRBV7-9|TRBD1|.|TRBJ2-7
CASSPGQGAREQYF
TGTGCCAGCAGCCCGGGACAGGGGGCGAGGGAGCAGTACTTC
>TRBV11-3|.|once|TRBJ2-1
CASSLGGASGNEQFF
TGTGCCAGCAGCTTAGGGGGGGCCTCGGGGAATGAGCAGTTCTTC
>TRBV25-1|.|.|TRBJ1-3
CASSDEGDSGNTIYF
TGTGCCAGCAGTGACGAGGGGGACTCTGGAAACACCATATATTTT
>TRBV30|.|.|TRBJ2-5
CAWSVRKETQYF
TGTGCCTGGAGTGTTCGCAAAGAGACCCAGTACTTC
>TRBV7-8|TRBD2|.|TRBJ2-1
CASSVGLAGRDEQFF
TGTGCCAGCAGCGTCGGACTAGCGGGGAGGGATGAGCAGTTCTTC
>TRBV6-1|TRBD2|.|TRBJ2-3
CASRREGEDTQYF
TGTGCCAGCAGGCGGGAGGGCGAAGATACGCAGTATTTT
>TRBV7-6|.|.|TRBJ2-1
CASSLAGSSYNEQFF
TGTGCCAGCAGCTTAGCGGGCAGCTCCTACAATGAGCAGTTCTTC
>TRBV5-1|TRBD1|.|TRBJ1-3
CASSLNQPGGGNTIYF
TGCGCCAGCAGCTTGAACCAACCAGGGGGAGGAAACACCATATATTTT
>TRBV28|TRBD1|.|TRBJ1-5
CASSSGQGEQPQHF
TGTGCCAGCAGTTCAGGACAGGGAGAACAGCCCCAGCATTTT
>TRBV27|TRBD1|.|TRBJ2-3
CASSSLTGSDTQYF
TGTGCCAGCAGTTCCTTGACAGGGTCAGATACGCAGTATTTT
>TRBV7-3|TRBD1|.|TRBJ1-3
CASSFRDRGLSGNTIYF
TGTGCCAGCAGCTTTAGGGACAGGGGGCTGTCTGGAAACACCATATATTTT
>TRBV4-3|TRBD1|once|TRBJ2-2
CASSPRTGGTGELFF
TGCGCCAGCAGCCCCCGGACAGGGGGCACCGGGGAGCTGTTTTTT
>TRBV5-6|.|few|TRBJ2-3
CASSIIGDTQYF
TGTGCCAGCAGCATAATCGGGGATACGCAGTATTTT
>TRBV4-3|.|.|TRBJ2-3
CASSQERTLTDTQYF
TGCGCCAGCAGCCAAGAACGGACCCTCACAGATACGCAGTATTTT
>TRBV9|.|.|TRBJ2-3
CASSVVQGKQYF
TGTGCCAGCAGCGTAGTACAGGGTAAACAGTATTTT
>TRBV5-6|.|.|TRBJ2-7
CASSTDPYEQYF
TGTGCCAGCAGCACCGATCCCTACGAGCAGTACTTC
>TRBV6-1|TRBD1|.|TRBJ2-7
CASSVRDRGSYEQYF
TGTGCCAGCAGTGTCCGGGACAGGGGATCCTACGAGCAGTACTTC
>TRBV5-1|TRBD1|.|TRBJ2-1
CASSFGRTGDFDEQFF
TGCGCCAGCAGCTTCGGGCGGACAGGGGATTTCGATGAGCAGTTCTTC
>TRBV7-2|.|.|TRBJ2-5
CASSPPLTQVPGETQYF
TGTGCCAGCAGCCCACCCCTTACACAGGTCCCCGGGGAGACCCAGTACTTC
>TRBV12-5|.|.|TRBJ2-7
CASGLEAARSYEQYF
TGTGCTAGTGGTTTGGAGGCAGCGCGCTCCTACGAGCAGTACTTC
>TRBV27|.|.|TRBJ2-1
CASSLSSYNEQFF
TGTGCCAGCAGTTTATCCTCCTACAATGAGCAGTTCTTC
>TRBV25-1|.|.|TRBJ2-5
CASRQAARETQYF
TGTGCCAGCAGGCAGGCTGCAAGGGAGACCCAGTACTTC
>TRBV5-1|.|few|TRBJ2-7
CASSLDYYEQYF
TGCGCCAGCAGCTTGGACTACTACGAGCAGTACTTC
>TRBV18|TRBD1|.|TRBJ1-3
CASSPTGTGTGNTIYF
TGTGCCAGCTCACCTACCGGGACAGGAACTGGAAACACCATATATTTT
>TRBV30|.|once|TRBJ1-5
CAWNGGLNQPQHF
TGTGCCTGGAACGGCGGACTCAATCAGCCCCAGCATTTT
>TRBV25-1|.|.|TRBJ2-3
CASSEQGGTDTQYF
TGTGCCAGCAGTGAGCAGGGGGGGACAGATACGCAGTATTTT
>TRBV30|.|.|TRBJ2-2
CAWSARLLANTGELFF
TGTGCCTGGAGTGCCAGACTTCTCGCGAACACCGGGGAGCTGTTTTTT
>TRBV11-3|TRBD1|.|TRBJ2-5
CASSSDRAQETQYF
TGTGCCAGCAGCTCGGACAGGGCTCAAGAGACCCAGTACTTC
>TRBV28|TRBD1|.|TRBJ2-7
CASSPGQVIPEQYF
TGTGCCAGCAGCCCGGGACAGGTAATTCCCGAGCAGTACTTC
>TRBV5-6|.|.|TRBJ2-7
CASSFGDRAYEQYF
TGTGCCAGCAGCTTCGGAGACAGAGCCTACGAGCAGTACTTC
>TRBV4-1|TRBD1|.|TRBJ1-6
CASSQAGTGNSPLHF
TGCGCCAGCAGCCAGGCCGGGACAGGTAATTCACCCCTCCACTTT
>TRBV11-3|.|.|TRBJ2-2
CASSTRQATGELFF
TGTGCCAGCAGCACCCGACAGGCGACCGGGGAGCTGTTTTTT
>TRBV10-3|TRBD1|.|TRBJ1-1
CAIRRQGTRGDTEAFF
TGTGCCATCAGGCGACAGGGGACAAGGGGCGACACTGAAGCTTTCTTT
>TRBV5-1|.|.|TRBJ2-3
CASSSLGLDTQYF
TGCGCCAGCAGCTCCCTGGGACTGGATACGCAGTATTTT
>TRBV28|.|.|TRBJ1-5
CASRNLQGSSQPQHF
TGTGCCAGCAGAAACCTACAGGGATCAAGTCAGCCCCAGCATTTT
>TRBV6-6|.|few|TRBJ2-2
CASSPQLTGELFF
TGTGCCAGCAGTCCCCAGCTAACCGGGGAGCTGTTTTTT
>TRBV5-5|.|.|TRBJ2-1
CASSLTGTTEQFF
TGTGCCAGCAGCTTAACAGGGACGACTGAGCAGTTCTTC
>TRBV5-6|.|.|TRBJ2-2
CASSRSFGRTGELFF
TGTGCCAGCAGCCGATCATTCGGGCGTACCGGGGAGCTGTTTTTT